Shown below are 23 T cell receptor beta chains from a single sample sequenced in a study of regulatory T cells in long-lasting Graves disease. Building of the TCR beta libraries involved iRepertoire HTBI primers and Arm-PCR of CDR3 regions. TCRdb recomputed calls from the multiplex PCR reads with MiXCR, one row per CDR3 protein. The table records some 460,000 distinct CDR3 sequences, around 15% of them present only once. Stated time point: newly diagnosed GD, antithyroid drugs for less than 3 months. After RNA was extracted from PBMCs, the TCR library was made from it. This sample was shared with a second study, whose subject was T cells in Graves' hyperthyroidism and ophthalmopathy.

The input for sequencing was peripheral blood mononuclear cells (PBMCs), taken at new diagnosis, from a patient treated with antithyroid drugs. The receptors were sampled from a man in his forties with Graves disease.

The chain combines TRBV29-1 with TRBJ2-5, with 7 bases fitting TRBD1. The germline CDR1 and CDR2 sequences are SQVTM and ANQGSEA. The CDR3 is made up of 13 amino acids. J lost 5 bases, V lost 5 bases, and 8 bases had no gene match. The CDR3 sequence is CSVFKQGRETQYF. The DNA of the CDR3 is TGCAGCGTTTTCAAACAGGGGCGGGAGACCCAGTACTTC.

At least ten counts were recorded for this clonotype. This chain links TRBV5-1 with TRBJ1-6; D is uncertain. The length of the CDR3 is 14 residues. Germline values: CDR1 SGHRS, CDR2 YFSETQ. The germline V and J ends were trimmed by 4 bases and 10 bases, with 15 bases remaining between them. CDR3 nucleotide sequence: TGCGCCAGCAGCCAGGACGGTGTTAACTCACCCCTCCACTTT. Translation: CASSQDGVNSPLHF.

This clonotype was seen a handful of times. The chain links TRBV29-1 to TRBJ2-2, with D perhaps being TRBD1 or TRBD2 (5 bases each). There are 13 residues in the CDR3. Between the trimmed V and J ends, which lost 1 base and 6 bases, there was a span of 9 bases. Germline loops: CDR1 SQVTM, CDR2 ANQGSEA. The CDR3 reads CSVEVWGPGELFF. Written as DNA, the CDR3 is TGCAGCGTTGAAGTGTGGGGACCCGGGGAGCTGTTTTTT.

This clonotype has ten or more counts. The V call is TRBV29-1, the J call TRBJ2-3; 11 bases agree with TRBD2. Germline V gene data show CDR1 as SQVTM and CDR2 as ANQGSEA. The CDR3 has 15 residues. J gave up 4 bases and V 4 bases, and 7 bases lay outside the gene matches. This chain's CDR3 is CSVAGTSGLSDTQYF. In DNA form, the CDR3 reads TGCAGCGTTGCCGGGACTAGCGGTTTATCAGATACGCAGTATTTT.

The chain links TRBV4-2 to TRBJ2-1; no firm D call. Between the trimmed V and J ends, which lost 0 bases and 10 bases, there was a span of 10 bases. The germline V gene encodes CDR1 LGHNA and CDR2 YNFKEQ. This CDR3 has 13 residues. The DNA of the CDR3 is TGTGCCAGCAGCCAAGATTATGGGTGGGAGCAGTTCTTC. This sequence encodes CASSQDYGWEQFF.

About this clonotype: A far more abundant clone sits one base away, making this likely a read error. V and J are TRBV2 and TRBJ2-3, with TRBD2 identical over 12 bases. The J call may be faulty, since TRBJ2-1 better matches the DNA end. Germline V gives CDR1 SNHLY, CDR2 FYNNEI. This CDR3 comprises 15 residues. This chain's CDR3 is CASSSGLAGFSEQFF. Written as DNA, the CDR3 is TGTGCCAGCAGTTCTGGACTAGCGGGATTTAGTGAGCAGTTCTTC.

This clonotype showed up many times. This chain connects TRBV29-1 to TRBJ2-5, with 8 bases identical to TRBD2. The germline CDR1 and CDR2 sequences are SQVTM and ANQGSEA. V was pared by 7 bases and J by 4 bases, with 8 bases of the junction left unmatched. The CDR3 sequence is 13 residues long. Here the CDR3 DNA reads TGCAGCGGGGAAGCGGGAGCGGGAGAGACCCAGTACTTC. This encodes CSGEAGAGETQYF.

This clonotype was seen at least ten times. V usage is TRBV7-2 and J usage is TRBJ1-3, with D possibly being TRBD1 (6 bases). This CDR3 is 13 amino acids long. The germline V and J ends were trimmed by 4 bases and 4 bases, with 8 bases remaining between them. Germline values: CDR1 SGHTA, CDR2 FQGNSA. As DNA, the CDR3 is TGTGCCAGCAGCTCACAGGGAGGAAACACCATATATTTT. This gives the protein CASSSQGGNTIYF.

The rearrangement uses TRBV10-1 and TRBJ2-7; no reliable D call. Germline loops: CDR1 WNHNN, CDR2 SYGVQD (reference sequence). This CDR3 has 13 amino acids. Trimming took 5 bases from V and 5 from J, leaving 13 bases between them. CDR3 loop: CASSPLDSDEQYF. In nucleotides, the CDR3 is TGCGCCAGCAGTCCTCTCGATTCGGACGAGCAGTACTTC.

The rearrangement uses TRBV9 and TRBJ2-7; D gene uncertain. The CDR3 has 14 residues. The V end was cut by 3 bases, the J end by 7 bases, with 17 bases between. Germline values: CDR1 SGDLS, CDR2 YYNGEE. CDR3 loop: CASSGSPTRREQYF. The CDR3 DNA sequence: TGTGCCAGCAGCGGCTCACCCACGAGAAGGGAGCAGTACTTC. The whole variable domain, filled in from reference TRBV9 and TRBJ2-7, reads DSGVTQTPKHLITATGQRVTLRCSPRSGDLSVYWYQQSLDQGLQFLIQYYNGEERAKGNILERFSAQQFPDLHSELNLSSLELGDSALYFCASSGSPTRREQYFGPGTRLTVT.

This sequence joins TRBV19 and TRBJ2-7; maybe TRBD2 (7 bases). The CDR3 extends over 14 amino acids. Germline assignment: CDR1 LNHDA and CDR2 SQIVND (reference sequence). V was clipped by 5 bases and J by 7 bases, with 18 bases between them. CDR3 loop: CASSLDGGLGEQYF. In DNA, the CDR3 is TGTGCCAGTAGTCTGGACGGGGGGCTTGGGGAGCAGTACTTC.

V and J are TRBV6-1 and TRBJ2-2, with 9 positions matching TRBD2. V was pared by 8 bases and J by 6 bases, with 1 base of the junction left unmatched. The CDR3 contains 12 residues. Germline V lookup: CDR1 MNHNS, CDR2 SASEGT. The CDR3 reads CASRGGAGELFF. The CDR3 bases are TGTGCCAGCCGCGGGGGGGCCGGGGAGCTGTTTTTT.

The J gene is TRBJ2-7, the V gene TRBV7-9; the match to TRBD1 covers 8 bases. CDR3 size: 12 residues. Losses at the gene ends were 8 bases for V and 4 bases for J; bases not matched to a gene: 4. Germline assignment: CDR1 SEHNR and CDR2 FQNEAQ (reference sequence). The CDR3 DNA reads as TGTGCCAGCGGACAGGGCTTTTACGAGCAGTACTTC. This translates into CASGQGFYEQYF.

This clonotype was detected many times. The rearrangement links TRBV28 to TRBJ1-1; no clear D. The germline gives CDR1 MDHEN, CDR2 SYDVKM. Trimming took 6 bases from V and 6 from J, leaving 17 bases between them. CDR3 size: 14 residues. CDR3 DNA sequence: TGTGCCAGCAGACTGGGTCAGACCTACTCTGAAGCTTTCTTT. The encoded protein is CASRLGQTYSEAFF.

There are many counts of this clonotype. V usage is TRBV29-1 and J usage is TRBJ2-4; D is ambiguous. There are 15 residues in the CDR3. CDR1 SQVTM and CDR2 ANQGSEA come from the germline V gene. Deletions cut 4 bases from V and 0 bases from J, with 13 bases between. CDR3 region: CSVVKGGLAKNIQYF. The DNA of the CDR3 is TGCAGCGTTGTAAAGGGTGGTCTAGCCAAAAACATTCAGTACTTC.

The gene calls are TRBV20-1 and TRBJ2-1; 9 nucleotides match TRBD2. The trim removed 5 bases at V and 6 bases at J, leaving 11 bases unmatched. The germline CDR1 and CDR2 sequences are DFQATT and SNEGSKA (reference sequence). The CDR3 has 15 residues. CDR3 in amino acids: CSAGKSGGRANEQFF. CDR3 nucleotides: TGCAGTGCTGGAAAAAGTGGCGGGAGGGCCAATGAGCAGTTCTTC.

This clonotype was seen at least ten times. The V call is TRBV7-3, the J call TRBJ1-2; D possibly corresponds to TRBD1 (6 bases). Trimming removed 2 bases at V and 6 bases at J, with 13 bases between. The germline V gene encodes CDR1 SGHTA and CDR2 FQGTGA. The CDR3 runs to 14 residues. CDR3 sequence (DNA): TGTGCCAGCAGCTTAGGGGGCAGGGACCATGGCTACACCTTC. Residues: CASSLGGRDHGYTF.

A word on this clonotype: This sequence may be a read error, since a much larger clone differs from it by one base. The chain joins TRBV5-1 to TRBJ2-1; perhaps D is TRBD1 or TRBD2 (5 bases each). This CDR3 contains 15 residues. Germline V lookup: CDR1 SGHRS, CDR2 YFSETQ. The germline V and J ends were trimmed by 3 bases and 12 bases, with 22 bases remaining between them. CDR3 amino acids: CASSSNLRDRDGQFF. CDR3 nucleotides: TGCGCCAGCAGCTCAAACCTCCGGGACCGGGACGGGCAGTTCTTC. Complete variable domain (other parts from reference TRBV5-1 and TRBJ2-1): KAGVTQTPRYLIKTRGQQVTLSCSPISGHRSVSWYQQTPGQGLQFLFEYFSETQRNKGNFPGRFSGRQFSNSRSEMNVSTLELGDSALYLCASSSNLRDRDGQFFGPGTRLTVL.

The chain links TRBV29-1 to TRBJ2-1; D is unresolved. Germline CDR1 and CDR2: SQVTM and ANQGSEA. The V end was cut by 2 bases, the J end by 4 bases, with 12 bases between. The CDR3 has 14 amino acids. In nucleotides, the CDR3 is TGCAGCGTTGAAATGCGTCTGAGGTACAATGAGCAGTTCTTC. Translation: CSVEMRLRYNEQFF.

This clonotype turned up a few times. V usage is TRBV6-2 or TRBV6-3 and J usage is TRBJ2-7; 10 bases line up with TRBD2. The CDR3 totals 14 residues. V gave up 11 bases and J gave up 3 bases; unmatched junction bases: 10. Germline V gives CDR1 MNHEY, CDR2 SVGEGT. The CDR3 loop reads CAGTRTSGRYEQYF. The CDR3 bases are TGTGCCGGCACCCGGACTAGCGGTCGCTACGAGCAGTACTTC.

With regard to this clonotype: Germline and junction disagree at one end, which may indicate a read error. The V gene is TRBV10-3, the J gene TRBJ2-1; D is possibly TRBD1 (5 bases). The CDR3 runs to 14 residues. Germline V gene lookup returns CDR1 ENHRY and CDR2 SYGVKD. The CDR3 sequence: CAISEGSGYNEQSF. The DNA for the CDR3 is TGTGCCATCAGTGAGGGCTCAGGGTACAATGAGCAGTCCTTC.

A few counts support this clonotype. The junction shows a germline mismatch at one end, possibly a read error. The CDR3 nucleotides are TGTGCCAGCAGTAGACAGGGCAATGAGCAGTCCTTC. It encodes CASSRQGNEQSF. The rearrangement joins TRBV12-3 or TRBV12-4 to TRBJ2-1; 7 bases fit TRBD1. The CDR3 totals 12 residues.

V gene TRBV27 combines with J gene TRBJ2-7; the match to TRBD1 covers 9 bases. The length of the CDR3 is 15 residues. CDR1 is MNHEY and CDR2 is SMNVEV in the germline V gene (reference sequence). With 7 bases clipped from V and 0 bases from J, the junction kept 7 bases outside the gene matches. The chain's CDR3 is CASKGQGAYSYEQYF. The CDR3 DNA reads TGTGCCAGCAAGGGACAGGGCGCATACTCCTACGAGCAGTACTTC.